This TCR beta chain came from a study of blood T cell repertoires in COVID-19. Sequenced by immunoSEQ multiplex PCR; TCRdb stores in-frame clones only, minus some. The sample includes 180,000 or so clones, roughly 84% of them seen just once. Material for sequencing was peripheral blood. The TCR originated in a woman over 75 with acute or convalescent COVID-19.

The CDR3 region is CASQSSSGLPYNEQFF. The CDR3 nucleotides read TGTGCCAGTCAATCCTCTAGCGGGTTGCCCTACAATGAGCAGTTCTTC. The chain has TRBV19 and TRBJ2-1, with TRBD2 matching 8 bases. Germline V gene sequence: CDR1 LNHDA, CDR2 SQIVND (reference sequence). This CDR3 contains 16 residues. The V segment lost 8 bases and the J segment 2 bases; nucleotides outside the gene matches: 11. The variable domain in full, completed from reference TRBV19 and TRBJ2-1, reads DGGITQSPKYLFRKEGQNVTLSCEQNLNHDAMYWYRQDPGQGLRLIYYSQIVNDFQKGDIAEGYSVSREKKESFPLTVTSAQKNPTAFYLCASQSSSGLPYNEQFFGPGTRLTVL.